This entry features one TCR beta chain sequence. Antigen specificity is unknown. This specimen belongs to a study of cytomegalovirus exposure and HLA in healthy donors. V shed 5 bases, J shed 15 bases, and the junction held 6 bases outside the gene matches. This CDR3 spans 12 amino acids. CDR1 and CDR2 from the germline V gene are MNHEY and SVGAGI. Primers included in the PCR were 60 Vbeta and 13 Jbeta primers. Some clones are missing from TCRdb's copy, which holds only in-frame ones; the method was immunoSEQ multiplex PCR. The sample yields approximately 100,000 clones, approximately 86% seen once. Unrecorded immune exposure was likely among donors, who were nominally healthy when sampled. Points from the study as a whole: Common viral pathogens (according to a later analysis) appeared linked to several of the most significant clusters. In a later analysis, DRB1 alleles had the most associated TCRs; HLA-C alleles the fewest.

This sequence was found in a man aged 25-45 years in good health and CMV-seropositive. Sequenced: PBMCs. The chain links TRBV6-5 to TRBJ2-1; TRBD2 agrees at 11 bases. CDR3 region: CASSPLAGVLFF. CDR3 DNA sequence: TGTGCCAGCAGTCCACTAGCGGGAGTGCTGTTCTTC.